This T cell receptor beta chain was sequenced for a study of blood T cell repertoires in COVID-19. Overall study context: In each case, the material was cDNA or gDNA derived from T cells, B-cell-depleted T cells, or PBMCs.

Germline CDR1 MNHEY, CDR2 SMNVEV (reference sequence). V was clipped by 6 bases and J by 6 bases; unmatched bases: 6. The CDR3 sequence is 13 residues long. TCRdb's table, derived via immunoSEQ multiplex PCR, lists solely in-frame clones and lacks some. This sample carries around 84,000 clones, under 80% of them seen once, and the ten largest clones take about a third. Sequencing used peripheral blood. This TCR came from a man in his 60s with COVID-19, enrolled during active disease. This rearrangement joins TRBV27 to TRBJ2-3; 7 bases are a match to TRBD1. The CDR3 region has the DNA TGTGCCAGCAGCCTGACAGGGTGGGATACGCAGTATTTT. Protein: CASSLTGWDTQYF.